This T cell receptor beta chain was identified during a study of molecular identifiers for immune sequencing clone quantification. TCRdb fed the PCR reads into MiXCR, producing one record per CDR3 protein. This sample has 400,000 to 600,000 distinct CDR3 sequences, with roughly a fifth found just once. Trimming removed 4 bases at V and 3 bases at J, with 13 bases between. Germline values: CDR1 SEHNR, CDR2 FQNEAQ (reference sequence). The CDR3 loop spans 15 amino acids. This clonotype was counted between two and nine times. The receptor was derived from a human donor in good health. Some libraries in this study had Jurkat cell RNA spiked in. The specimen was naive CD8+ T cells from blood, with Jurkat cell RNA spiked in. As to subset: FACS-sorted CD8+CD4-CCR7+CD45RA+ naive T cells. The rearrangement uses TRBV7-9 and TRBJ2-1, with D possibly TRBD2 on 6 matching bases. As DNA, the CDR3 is TGTGCCAGCAGCTCCATAGCGGCATACTACAATGAGCAGTTCTTC. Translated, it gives CASSSIAAYYNEQFF.